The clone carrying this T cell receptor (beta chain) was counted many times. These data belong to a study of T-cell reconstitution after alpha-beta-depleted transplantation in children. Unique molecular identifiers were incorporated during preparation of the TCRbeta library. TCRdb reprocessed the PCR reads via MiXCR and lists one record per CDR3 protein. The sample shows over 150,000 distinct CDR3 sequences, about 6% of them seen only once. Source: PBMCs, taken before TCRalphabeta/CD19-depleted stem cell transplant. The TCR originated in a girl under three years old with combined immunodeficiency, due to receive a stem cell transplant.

DNA for the CDR3: TGTGCCAGCAGCGTTGGGGGACTAGCGGGGGGAAATGAGCAGTTCTTC. Amino acid sequence: CASSVGGLAGGNEQFF. V is TRBV9 and J is TRBJ2-1; 15 bases match TRBD2. CDR3 size: 16 residues. Germline CDR1 SGDLS, CDR2 YYNGEE. The ends lost 2 bases at V and 7 bases at J; junction bases unmatched: 4.